Listed below are T cell receptor beta chains from one sample, sequenced in a study of cytomegalovirus exposure and HLA in healthy donors. Only in-frame clones appear in the TCRdb table, and some are missing; sequencing was by immunoSEQ multiplex PCR. The table lists 180,000 or so clones, less than 90% of them singletons, with roughly 1.4% in the top ten. The sequenced material came from PBMCs. The receptor set was obtained from a girl aged 5-17 years in good health and CMV-seropositive. The CDR3 runs from the conserved cysteine through the conserved F or W. The order of the fields is D gene, J gene, clone size, V gene, CDR3 length, CDR3 protein, CDR3 DNA. A D gene is named only where the DNA matches it firmly. Size is omitted from some rows. Given values are once, few, many or a class for expanded clones.

D: .; J: TRBJ1-1; size: .; V: TRBV29-1; length: 12; CDR3: CSVGGRNTEAFF; DNA: TGCAGCGTTGGAGGAAGAAACACTGAAGCTTTCTTT
D: TRBD2; J: TRBJ2-2; size: once; V: TRBV7-9; length: 17; CDR3: CASSYTFGLAGTGELFF; DNA: TGTGCCAGCAGCTACACTTTCGGGCTAGCGGGCACCGGGGAGCTGTTTTTT
D: TRBD2; J: TRBJ2-1; size: .; V: TRBV7-2; length: 15; CDR3: CASSPGLAPYNEQFF; DNA: TGTGCCAGCTCCCCGGGACTAGCGCCCTACAATGAGCAGTTCTTC
D: .; J: TRBJ2-5; size: .; V: TRBV28; length: 13; CDR3: CASSLPVQETQYF; DNA: TGTGCCAGCAGTTTACCGGTCCAAGAGACCCAGTACTTC
D: TRBD1; J: TRBJ1-5; size: .; V: TRBV15; length: 14; CDR3: CATKDRGGNQPQHF; DNA: TGTGCCACCAAAGACAGGGGCGGCAATCAGCCCCAGCATTTT
D: .; J: TRBJ1-4; size: .; V: TRBV5-1; length: 13; CDR3: CASRDVSGEKLFF; DNA: TGCGCCAGCAGAGATGTCTCGGGGGAAAAACTGTTTTTT
D: .; J: TRBJ1-3; size: .; V: TRBV6-6; length: 13; CDR3: CASSPSGGNTIYF; DNA: TGTGCCAGCAGCCCCAGCGGTGGAAACACCATATATTTT
D: .; J: TRBJ2-1; size: .; V: TRBV9; length: 13; CDR3: CASSPRTDNEQFF; DNA: TGTGCCAGCAGCCCCAGGACAGATAATGAGCAGTTCTTC
D: .; J: TRBJ1-1; size: .; V: TRBV6-1; length: 13; CDR3: CASSETGWSEAFF; DNA: TGTGCCAGCAGTGAAACAGGATGGTCTGAAGCTTTCTTT
D: .; J: TRBJ1-5; size: few; V: TRBV30; length: 14; CDR3: CASARGESNQPQHF; DNA: TGTGCCTCAGCTCGGGGGGAGAGCAATCAGCCCCAGCATTTT
D: .; J: TRBJ2-7; size: .; V: TRBV19; length: 14; CDR3: CASSMGGGPHEQYF; DNA: TGTGCCAGTAGTATGGGCGGGGGCCCCCACGAGCAGTACTTC
D: TRBD1; J: TRBJ1-2; size: .; V: TRBV7-2; length: 14; CDR3: CASSYGQGNYGYTF; DNA: TGTGCCAGCAGCTACGGACAGGGAAACTATGGCTACACCTTC
D: TRBD2; J: TRBJ2-1; size: .; V: TRBV7-9; length: 16; CDR3: CASSLRGLAGLREQFF; DNA: TGTGCCAGCAGCTTAAGAGGCCTAGCGGGGCTCCGTGAGCAGTTCTTC
D: TRBD1; J: TRBJ2-7; size: .; V: TRBV6-5; length: 15; CDR3: CASSWAGTGGNEQYF; DNA: TGTGCCAGCAGTTGGGCCGGGACAGGGGGCAATGAGCAGTACTTC
D: TRBD1; J: TRBJ2-1; size: .; V: TRBV7-6; length: 14; CDR3: CANSLGQVDNEQFF; DNA: TGTGCCAACAGCTTAGGACAGGTGGACAATGAGCAGTTCTTC
D: TRBD1; J: TRBJ1-5; size: .; V: TRBV30; length: 12; CDR3: CAWSYQGGPQHF; DNA: TGTGCCTGGTCCTACCAGGGGGGGCCCCAGCATTTT
D: TRBD1; J: TRBJ1-5; size: .; V: TRBV30; length: 13; CDR3: CAWTDRVGQPQHF; DNA: TGTGCCTGGACTGACAGGGTAGGACAGCCCCAGCATTTT
D: TRBD1; J: TRBJ1-1; size: .; V: TRBV6-1; length: 18; CDR3: CASSESPGGGRGNTEAFF; DNA: TGTGCCAGCAGTGAATCTCCGGGAGGGGGCCGCGGGAACACTGAAGCTTTCTTT
D: .; J: TRBJ2-7; size: .; V: TRBV9; length: 15; CDR3: CASSVAGTRQREQYF; DNA: TGTGCCAGCAGCGTAGCGGGGACACGGCAGCGGGAGCAGTACTTC
D: .; J: TRBJ2-1; size: .; V: TRBV7-9; length: 12; CDR3: CASSRQVNEQFF; DNA: TGTGCCAGCAGCCGCCAGGTCAATGAGCAGTTCTTC
D: .; J: TRBJ1-5; size: .; V: TRBV10-2; length: 15; CDR3: CASSDRDYSNQPQHF; DNA: TGCGCCAGCAGTGACAGGGACTATAGCAATCAGCCCCAGCATTTT
D: TRBD2; J: TRBJ2-3; size: .; V: TRBV14; length: 16; CDR3: CASSARRGARTDTQYF; DNA: TGTGCCAGCAGCGCCCGGCGGGGGGCTCGGACAGATACGCAGTATTTT
D: TRBD1; J: TRBJ2-2; size: .; V: TRBV11-2; length: 15; CDR3: CASSLEAGGTGELFF; DNA: TGTGCCAGCAGCTTAGAGGCAGGGGGCACCGGGGAGCTGTTTTTT
D: .; J: TRBJ2-7; size: .; V: TRBV28; length: 12; CDR3: CASELPPGEQYF; DNA: TGTGCCAGCGAGTTACCCCCGGGCGAGCAGTACTTC
D: TRBD2; J: TRBJ2-5; size: .; V: TRBV4-1; length: 17; CDR3: CASSQPGLAGLQETQYF; DNA: TGCGCCAGCAGCCAACCGGGACTAGCGGGACTTCAAGAGACCCAGTACTTC
D: TRBD1; J: TRBJ1-2; size: .; V: TRBV7-9; length: 13; CDR3: CASGRGQGNGYTF; DNA: TGTGCCAGCGGAAGGGGGCAGGGGAATGGCTACACCTTC
D: TRBD1; J: TRBJ1-1; size: few; V: TRBV4-2; length: 14; CDR3: CASSQPGQGTEAFF; DNA: TGTGCCAGCAGCCAACCGGGACAGGGGACTGAAGCTTTCTTT
D: .; J: TRBJ2-3; size: .; V: TRBV18; length: 12; CDR3: CASSAGLNTQYF; DNA: TGTGCCAGCTCCGCAGGTCTCAATACGCAGTATTTT
D: .; J: TRBJ2-7; size: .; V: TRBV29-1; length: 14; CDR3: CSATPGTGSYEQYF; DNA: TGCAGCGCAACCCCCGGCACAGGGTCATACGAGCAGTACTTC
D: .; J: TRBJ2-5; size: .; V: TRBV11-2; length: 16; CDR3: CASSLSPGRGVQTQYF; DNA: TGTGCCAGCAGCCTAAGTCCAGGGCGCGGGGTCCAGACCCAGTACTTC
D: .; J: TRBJ2-7; size: .; V: TRBV7-2; length: 17; CDR3: CASSLSPQRAPSYEQYF; DNA: TGTGCCAGCAGCTTATCACCCCAGCGGGCCCCCTCCTACGAGCAGTACTTC
D: .; J: TRBJ1-2; size: .; V: TRBV6-5; length: 13; CDR3: CASSARNPYGYTF; DNA: TGTGCCAGCAGCGCCAGGAACCCCTATGGCTACACCTTC
D: .; J: TRBJ2-3; size: .; V: TRBV6-5; length: 12; CDR3: CASSSTSDTQYF; DNA: TGTGCCAGCAGTTCGACTAGTGACACGCAGTATTTT
D: TRBD1; J: TRBJ2-1; size: .; V: TRBV9; length: 15; CDR3: CASSDRDRVFNEQFF; DNA: TGTGCCAGCAGCGACCGGGACAGGGTGTTCAATGAGCAGTTCTTC
D: TRBD1; J: TRBJ1-2; size: .; V: TRBV7-9; length: 14; CDR3: CASSGQGAVYGYTF; DNA: TGTGCCAGCAGCGGACAGGGGGCGGTCTATGGCTACACCTTC
D: .; J: TRBJ2-2; size: .; V: TRBV19; length: 14; CDR3: CASMGVGLTGELFF; DNA: TGTGCCAGTATGGGGGTGGGACTCACCGGGGAGCTGTTTTTT
D: TRBD1; J: TRBJ2-5; size: .; V: TRBV5-6; length: 15; CDR3: CASSRQQGIQETQYF; DNA: TGTGCCAGCAGCAGACAACAGGGGATCCAAGAGACCCAGTACTTC
D: TRBD1; J: TRBJ2-1; size: once; V: TRBV28; length: 15; CDR3: CASTTAGTGGREQFF; DNA: TGTGCCAGCACCACAGCCGGGACAGGGGGTCGTGAGCAGTTCTTC
D: .; J: TRBJ2-7; size: .; V: TRBV19; length: 13; CDR3: CASSIQGTYEQYF; DNA: TGTGCCAGTAGTATCCAGGGGACGTACGAGCAGTACTTC
D: TRBD1; J: TRBJ1-4; size: few; V: TRBV29-1; length: 16; CDR3: CSVEEGWGRGREKLFF; DNA: TGCAGCGTTGAAGAAGGATGGGGCAGGGGGCGGGAAAAACTGTTTTTT
D: TRBD2; J: TRBJ2-7; size: .; V: TRBV30; length: 15; CDR3: CAWSLTSGRAYEQYF; DNA: TGTGCCTGGAGTTTGACTAGCGGCCGCGCCTACGAGCAGTACTTC
D: TRBD1; J: TRBJ2-5; size: .; V: TRBV7-9; length: 15; CDR3: CASSSGQAGGETQYF; DNA: TGTGCCAGCAGCTCGGGACAGGCCGGAGGGGAGACCCAGTACTTC
D: .; J: TRBJ2-7; size: .; V: TRBV28; length: 16; CDR3: CASSLPMVREVDEQYF; DNA: TGTGCCAGCAGCCTACCAATGGTCCGGGAAGTGGACGAGCAGTACTTC
D: .; J: TRBJ1-1; size: few; V: TRBV6-5; length: 13; CDR3: CASTPGVYTEAFF; DNA: TGTGCCAGCACCCCCGGAGTGTACACTGAAGCTTTCTTT
D: .; J: TRBJ2-7; size: once; V: TRBV2; length: 13; CDR3: CASTLGGEGEQYF; DNA: TGTGCCAGCACCCTCGGAGGGGAAGGCGAGCAGTACTTC
D: .; J: TRBJ2-2; size: .; V: TRBV27; length: 16; CDR3: CASSFLGRSYTGELFF; DNA: TGTGCCAGCAGTTTCTTGGGGCGTTCGTACACCGGGGAGCTGTTTTTT
D: .; J: TRBJ2-7; size: once; V: TRBV21-1; length: 12; CDR3: CASTANSYEQYF; DNA: TGTGCCAGCACAGCGAACTCCTACGAGCAGTACTTC
D: .; J: TRBJ1-2; size: .; V: TRBV4-3; length: 13; CDR3: CASSHSENYGYTF; DNA: TGCGCCAGCAGCCACAGCGAGAACTATGGCTACACCTTC
D: TRBD1; J: TRBJ2-1; size: .; V: TRBV19; length: 19; CDR3: CASRDRTGRGGNRGNEQFF; DNA: TGTGCCAGTAGGGACCGGACAGGCCGAGGAGGAAACCGGGGCAATGAGCAGTTCTTC
D: .; J: TRBJ1-3; size: .; V: TRBV10-3; length: 16; CDR3: CAISEPQLISGNTIYF; DNA: TGTGCCATCAGTGAGCCCCAACTCATCTCTGGAAACACCATATATTTT
D: .; J: TRBJ2-1; size: .; V: TRBV19; length: 15; CDR3: CASSMGGADYNEQFF; DNA: TGTGCCAGTAGTATGGGCGGGGCCGACTACAATGAGCAGTTCTTC
D: TRBD1; J: TRBJ1-3; size: .; V: TRBV7-9; length: 12; CDR3: CASTGGGNTIYF; DNA: TGTGCCAGCACTGGAGGGGGCAACACCATATATTTT
D: .; J: TRBJ2-3; size: few; V: TRBV6-4; length: 13; CDR3: CASSEGEEDTQYF; DNA: TGTGCCAGCAGTGAAGGGGAAGAAGATACGCAGTATTTT
D: TRBD1; J: TRBJ2-7; size: few; V: TRBV6-6; length: 14; CDR3: CASSRDRGTGEQYF; DNA: TGTGCCAGCAGTAGGGACAGGGGCACGGGAGAGCAGTACTTC
D: .; J: TRBJ2-2; size: .; V: TRBV27; length: 13; CDR3: CASSMGGAGELFF; DNA: TGTGCCAGCAGTATGGGAGGCGCCGGGGAGCTGTTTTTT
D: TRBD1; J: TRBJ2-7; size: few; V: TRBV29-1; length: 16; CDR3: CSVAGLWTGDSYEQYF; DNA: TGCAGCGTTGCCGGGCTTTGGACAGGTGACTCCTACGAGCAGTACTTC
D: .; J: TRBJ2-7; size: .; V: TRBV9; length: 15; CDR3: CASSAGMGGSYEQYF; DNA: TGTGCCAGCAGCGCCGGGATGGGGGGATCCTACGAGCAGTACTTC
D: .; J: TRBJ1-3; size: .; V: TRBV18; length: 16; CDR3: CASSPKIGDSGNTIYF; DNA: TGTGCCAGCTCACCAAAAATCGGAGACTCTGGAAACACCATATATTTT
D: TRBD1; J: TRBJ2-3; size: .; V: TRBV2; length: 15; CDR3: CASSRTGPSTDTQYF; DNA: TGTGCCAGCAGTAGGACAGGGCCGAGCACAGATACGCAGTATTTT